A single sample is the source of the 14 T cell receptor beta chains below, sequenced in a study of T cells in Graves' hyperthyroidism and ophthalmopathy. RNA transcripts gave rise to amplified TCR beta CDR3 regions. During a first-round RT-PCR of the TCR CDR3, the HTBI primer set was used. TCRdb analysed the multiplex PCR reads with MiXCR anew, one entry per CDR3 protein. This table has about 290,000 distinct CDR3 sequences, approximately 19% appearing once. Sample: blood. The receptors derive from a man between 50 and 59 years old with Graves' ophthalmopathy.

This clonotype was detected once. The J gene is TRBJ1-2, the V gene TRBV27; D is uncertain. V was shortened by 5 bases and J by 6 bases, with 16 bases between the two germline ends. The germline gives CDR1 MNHEY, CDR2 SMNVEV (reference sequence). CDR3 length: 14 amino acids. CDR3 sequence: CASSLSGAGHGYTF. The CDR3 bases are TGTGCCAGCAGTCTCAGCGGAGCCGGCCATGGCTACACCTTC.

This clonotype was counted at least ten times. The rearrangement joins TRBV11-1 to TRBJ2-5; TRBD1 matches at 11 bases. Unmatched junction bases numbered 7, after V lost 5 bases and J lost 5 bases. The CDR3 sequence is 15 residues long. Germline values: CDR1 SGHAT, CDR2 FQDESV (reference sequence). CDR3 amino acids: CASSHTGTGGETQYF. CDR3 bases: TGTGCCAGCAGCCACACCGGGACAGGGGGGGAGACCCAGTACTTC.

This clonotype occurred many times. The CDR3 DNA reads TGTGCCAGCTCATCCAATGAGCAGTTCTTC. Translated, it gives CASSSNEQFF. The gene calls are TRBV18 and TRBJ2-1; no clear D gene. The V end lost 5 bases, the J end lost 6 bases, and 2 bases lay between the germline ends. This CDR3 is 10 amino acids long. CDR1 and CDR2 (germline): KGHSH, LQKENI.

Comment on this clonotype: With a much larger clone just one base away, this may be a read error. This chain links TRBV29-1 with TRBJ2-7; D is possibly TRBD2 (5 bases). In germline, CDR1 is SQVTM, CDR2 ANQGSEA. The CDR3 length is 14 residues. CDR3 sequence: CSVARGSNSHEQYF. For the CDR3, the DNA is TGCAGCGTGGCCCGGGGTTCCAACTCCCACGAGCAGTACTTC.

To note about this clonotype: A much more abundant neighbour one base away suggests this may be a read error. This rearrangement joins TRBV27 to TRBJ2-7, with TRBD1 identical over 7 bases. The ends lost 7 bases at V and 2 bases at J; junction bases unmatched: 11. Germline CDR1 and CDR2: MNHEY and SMNVEV (reference sequence). There are 15 residues in the CDR3. CDR3 in amino acids: CASKFPRQGPYEQYF. For the CDR3, the DNA is TGTGCCAGCAAGTTTCCGAGACAGGGTCCCTACGAGCAGTACTTC.

This clonotype was observed a few times. The chain carries TRBV7-6 and TRBJ2-7; D gene uncertain. Trimming left V 2 bases short and J 2 bases short, with 10 bases between. From germline, CDR1 is SGHVS and CDR2 FNYEAQ. The CDR3 totals 14 residues. The chain's CDR3 is CASSLTDSTYEQYF. CDR3 nucleotides: TGTGCCAGCAGCTTAACCGACTCCACCTACGAGCAGTACTTC.

At least ten counts were recorded for this clonotype. V and J are TRBV6-1 and TRBJ1-5; D is possibly TRBD1 (5 bases). There are 17 residues in the CDR3. V gave up 6 bases and J gave up 0 bases, with 18 bases separating them. Germline values: CDR1 MNHNS, CDR2 SASEGT. DNA of the CDR3: TGTGCCAGCAGCCCCTCGTGGGACCGGTATAGCAATCAGCCCCAGCATTTT. Its protein is CASSPSWDRYSNQPQHF.

This clonotype was observed a handful of times. The V and J genes are TRBV15 and TRBJ2-5; a weak D match, TRBD1 (5 bases). V was pared by 8 bases and J by 5 bases, with 15 bases between. CDR3 length: 13 residues. Germline CDR1 LNHNV, CDR2 YYDKDF (reference sequence). CDR3 nucleotides: TGTGCCACCGGTAGGGGAATTCAGGAGACCCAGTACTTC. This gives the protein CATGRGIQETQYF.

V gene TRBV5-1 combines with J gene TRBJ2-7; D remains unclear. Germline V gives CDR1 SGHRS, CDR2 YFSETQ. This CDR3 region has 17 residues. Trimming took off 4 bases at V and 0 bases at J, with 20 bases between the two ends. The CDR3 spells CASSTAPNIGLSYEQYF. For the CDR3, the DNA is TGCGCCAGCAGCACCGCTCCAAATATAGGCCTCTCCTACGAGCAGTACTTC.

J is TRBJ2-2 and V is TRBV28, with D tentatively TRBD2 (6 bases). Looked up from germline, CDR1 is MDHEN and CDR2 is SYDVKM. The V end was cut by 4 bases, the J end by 1 base, with 13 bases between. The CDR3 length is 16 residues. The CDR3 DNA reads as TGTGCCAGCAGTTCCCCACCTAGCGAGAACACCGGGGAGCTGTTTTTT. It yields the protein CASSSPPSENTGELFF.

This clonotype came up a few times. The V and J genes are TRBV4-1 and TRBJ2-5, with TRBD2 matching over 8 bases. This CDR3 contains 17 residues. Germline-derived CDR1 and CDR2 are MGHRA and YSYEKL. Losses at the gene ends were 2 bases for V and 5 bases for J; bases not matched to a gene: 13. The CDR3 sequence is CASSQYVAAPGGETQYF. CDR3 nucleotide sequence: TGCGCCAGCAGCCAATATGTAGCGGCTCCGGGGGGGGAGACCCAGTACTTC.

The rearrangement links TRBV7-3 to TRBJ2-3; 8 bases agree with TRBD1. Germline CDR1 SGHTA, CDR2 FQGTGA. Trimming took 5 bases from V and 2 from J; bases not matched to a gene: 9. This CDR3 has 16 residues. CDR3 bases: TGTGCCAGCAGCGTCCAGGGGGCGGGGCCCACAGATACGCAGTATTTT. Amino acid sequence: CASSVQGAGPTDTQYF. Full variable domain (rest looked up from reference TRBV7-3 and TRBJ2-3): GAGVSQTPSNKVTEKGKYVELRCDPISGHTALYWYRQSLGQGPEFLIYFQGTGAADDSGLPNDRFFAVRPEGSVSTLKIQRTERGDSAVYLCASSVQGAGPTDTQYFGPGTRLTVL.

This chain uses TRBV5-1 with TRBJ1-2; D remains unclear. Deletions cut 3 bases from V and 4 bases from J, with 16 bases between. Germline-derived CDR1 and CDR2 are SGHRS and YFSETQ. There are 15 residues in the CDR3. CDR3 in DNA: TGCGCCAGCAGCTCGGCGAGGCCCCAGCGCTATGGCTACACCTTC. It translates to CASSSARPQRYGYTF.

This clonotype came up a few times. The chain has TRBV7-2 and TRBJ1-1, with TRBD1 identical over 7 bases. The CDR3 has 14 residues. Germline values: CDR1 SGHTA, CDR2 FQGNSA. The junction had 8 bases not matched to a gene; V was cut back by 4 bases and J by 6 bases. CDR3 nucleotides: TGTGCCAGCAGCTCAAAGACAGGGTATGCTGAAGCTTTCTTT. Protein: CASSSKTGYAEAFF.